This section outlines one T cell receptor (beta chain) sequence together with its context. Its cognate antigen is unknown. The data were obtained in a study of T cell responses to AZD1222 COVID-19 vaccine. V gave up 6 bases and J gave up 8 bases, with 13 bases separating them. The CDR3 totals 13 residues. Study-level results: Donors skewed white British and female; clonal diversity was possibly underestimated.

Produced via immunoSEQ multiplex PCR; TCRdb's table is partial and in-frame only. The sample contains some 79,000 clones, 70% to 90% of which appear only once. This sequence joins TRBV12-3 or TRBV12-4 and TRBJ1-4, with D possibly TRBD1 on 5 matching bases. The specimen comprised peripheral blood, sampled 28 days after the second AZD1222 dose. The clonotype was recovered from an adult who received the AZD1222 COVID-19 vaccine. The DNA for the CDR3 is TGTGCCAGCAGCTCTGGGGGTAGGGAAAAACTGTTTTTT. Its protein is CASSSGGREKLFF.